The 18 T cell receptor beta chains reported below all come from one sample, sequenced in a study of OX40 agonist ivuxolimab in advanced cancers. Produced via immunoSEQ multiplex PCR; TCRdb's table is partial and in-frame only. The sample contains about 40,000 clones, approximately 86% of which appear only once. The sample in question was CD4+ or CD8+ T cells sorted from blood, obtained in a trial of the OX40 agonist ivuxolimab. All receptors come from an adult with an advanced solid tumor such as melanoma, head and neck, liver or kidney cancer.

The chain joins TRBV5-1 to TRBJ2-5, with D uncertain. V gave up 0 bases and J gave up 3 bases, with 3 bases separating them. CDR3 length: 12 residues. Germline CDR1 reads SGHRS; CDR2 reads YFSETQ. CDR3 in amino acids: CASSLGEETQYF. CDR3 in DNA: TGCGCCAGCAGCTTGGGGGAAGAGACCCAGTACTTC.

This clone occurred once. V usage is TRBV5-4 and J usage is TRBJ1-2; D is uncertain. The CDR3 contains 15 residues. V was trimmed by 4 bases and J by 7 bases, leaving 20 bases between them. Germline V gene lookup returns CDR1 SGHNT and CDR2 YYREEE (reference sequence). CDR3 sequence: CASSLVKGGDGGYTF. The DNA for the CDR3 is TGTGCCAGCAGCCTCGTTAAGGGCGGTGATGGTGGCTACACCTTC.

V gene TRBV2 combines with J gene TRBJ2-7; D is perhaps TRBD1 or TRBD2 (5 bases each). The CDR3 is 13 residues long. V was cut by 6 bases and J by 1 base, with 10 bases left in between. Germline V gives CDR1 SNHLY, CDR2 FYNNEI. This CDR3 reads CASRGESSYEQYF. CDR3 nucleotides: TGTGCCAGCAGAGGGGAGAGTTCCTACGAGCAGTACTTC.

The V call is TRBV5-4, the J call TRBJ2-2; a possible D gene is TRBD2 (6 bases). The CDR3 spans 15 residues. V gave up 4 bases and J gave up 1 base, with 11 bases separating them. Germline lookup yields CDR1 SGHNT and CDR2 YYREEE (reference sequence). The chain's CDR3 is CASSEKAGNTGELFF. CDR3 bases: TGTGCCAGCAGCGAGAAAGCGGGGAACACCGGGGAGCTGTTTTTT. Complete variable domain (other parts from reference TRBV5-4 and TRBJ2-2): ETGVTQSPTHLIKTRGQQVTLRCSSQSGHNTVSWYQQALGQGPQFIFQYYREEENGRGNFPPRFSGLQFPNYSSELNVNALELDDSALYLCASSEKAGNTGELFFGEGSRLTVL.

V and J are TRBV2 and TRBJ2-3; D is undetermined. Germline V gene lookup returns CDR1 SNHLY and CDR2 FYNNEI. The CDR3 has 14 amino acids. With 4 bases removed from V and 4 bases from J, the gap between germline ends came to 12 bases. CDR3 amino acids: CASSGYFTPDTQYF. In nucleotides, the CDR3 is TGTGCCAGCAGTGGATACTTTACTCCAGATACGCAGTATTTT.

This clone showed up just a few times. Written as DNA, the CDR3 is TGTGCCAGCAGCTTAGCATCGATCTCGGAAGCTTTCTTT. It yields the protein CASSLASISEAFF. J is TRBJ1-1 and V is TRBV7-2; D gene unclear. V lost 0 bases and J lost 8, with 10 bases in between. Germline V gene lookup returns CDR1 SGHTA and CDR2 FQGNSA. This CDR3 has 13 amino acids.

The V call is TRBV6-6, the J call TRBJ1-1; tentative D call: TRBD1 (5 bases). Germline-derived CDR1 and CDR2 are MNHNY and SVGAGI (reference sequence). The CDR3 consists of 12 residues. V lost 0 bases and J lost 10, with 9 bases in between. As DNA, the CDR3 is TGTGCCAGCAGTTACTCACGGGGCCGAGCTTTCTTT. This codes for CASSYSRGRAFF.

The chain uses TRBV9 and TRBJ2-3; D gene unclear. The V gene's germline CDR1 is SGDLS and CDR2 YYNGEE. Trimming pared 1 base from V and 2 bases from J, leaving 5 bases between. The CDR3 spans 13 residues. DNA of the CDR3: TGTGCCAGCAGCGTAACGCCCACAGATACGCAGTATTTT. Protein: CASSVTPTDTQYF. Full variable domain (remainder filled in from reference TRBV9 and TRBJ2-3): DSGVTQTPKHLITATGQRVTLRCSPRSGDLSVYWYQQSLDQGLQFLIQYYNGEERAKGNILERFSAQQFPDLHSELNLSSLELGDSALYFCASSVTPTDTQYFGPGTRLTVL.

The V call is TRBV19, the J call TRBJ2-2; D is perhaps TRBD1 (5 bases). Germline CDR1 LNHDA, CDR2 SQIVND (reference sequence). The CDR3 spans 16 residues. Trimming pared 3 bases from V and 1 base from J, leaving 12 bases between. CDR3 loop: CASSIIQGGNTGELFF. Written as DNA, the CDR3 is TGTGCCAGTAGTATTATCCAGGGTGGGAACACCGGGGAGCTGTTTTTT.

As regards this clone: Germline is not matched at one junction end, which may reflect a read error. The chain couples TRBV7-7 to TRBJ2-2; D is uncertain. CDR1 is SSHAT, CDR2 FNYEAQ, per germline (reference sequence). This CDR3 is 13 amino acids long. CDR3 residues: CASSLRNTGELFF. CDR3 bases: TGTGCTAGCAGCTTAAGGAACACCGGGGAGCTGTTTTTT.

The chain carries TRBV2 and TRBJ2-3; TRBD1 might be the D (6 bases). CDR1 is SNHLY and CDR2 is FYNNEI in the germline V gene. V was pared by 2 bases and J by 2 bases, with 14 bases between. The CDR3 loop spans 16 amino acids. CDR3 sequence reads: CASSETIGQFTDTQYF. The CDR3 bases are TGTGCCAGCAGTGAAACCATAGGACAGTTCACAGATACGCAGTATTTT.

V gene TRBV7-8 combines with J gene TRBJ1-2, with 7 nucleotides matching TRBD1. Trimming took 1 base from V and 6 from J; bases not matched to a gene: 14. The V gene's germline CDR1 is SGHVS and CDR2 FQNEAQ. The CDR3 runs to 17 residues. CDR3 sequence: CASSLGNTQGGANGYTF. The CDR3 coding sequence is TGTGCCAGCAGCTTAGGAAATACCCAGGGGGGGGCAAATGGCTACACCTTC.

The rearrangement uses TRBV4-3 and TRBJ2-4; no reliable D call. The CDR3 length is 14 residues. Germline CDR1 is LGHNA and CDR2 is YSLEER. V lost 0 bases and J 0 bases, leaving 3 bases between the germline ends. This CDR3 reads CASSQDIAKNIQYF. Here the CDR3 DNA reads TGCGCCAGCAGCCAAGATATAGCCAAAAACATTCAGTACTTC.

In its sample, this clone was seen a few times. V is TRBV5-1 and J is TRBJ1-2; no reliable D call. The germline CDR1 and CDR2 sequences are SGHRS and YFSETQ. The CDR3 length is 14 residues. V dropped 0 bases and J dropped 1 base, with 7 bases sitting between them. CDR3 nucleotides: TGCGCCAGCAGCTTGGGACCGAGTAACTATGGCTACACCTTC. It is translated as CASSLGPSNYGYTF. Complete variable domain (other parts from reference TRBV5-1 and TRBJ1-2): KAGVTQTPRYLIKTRGQQVTLSCSPISGHRSVSWYQQTPGQGLQFLFEYFSETQRNKGNFPGRFSGRQFSNSRSEMNVSTLELGDSALYLCASSLGPSNYGYTFGSGTRLTVV.

This clone was seen more than once but under ten times. The chain joins TRBV9 to TRBJ1-1; D not certain. The germline V and J ends were trimmed by 0 bases and 9 bases, with 12 bases remaining between them. This CDR3 comprises 13 residues. The germline CDR1 and CDR2 sequences are SGDLS and YYNGEE. CDR3 in amino acids: CASSVVEGAQAFF. CDR3 nucleotide sequence: TGTGCCAGCAGCGTAGTTGAGGGAGCACAAGCTTTCTTT.

DNA for the CDR3: TGTGCCAGCAGGCCCGACAGGGGTAATTCACCCCTCCACTTT. The encoded protein is CASRPDRGNSPLHF. The genes are TRBV27 and TRBJ1-6, with TRBD1 matching 8 bases. The junction had 4 bases not matched to a gene; V was cut back by 6 bases and J by 6 bases. Germline loops: CDR1 MNHEY, CDR2 SMNVEV (reference sequence). The CDR3 totals 14 residues.

In its sample, this clone was seen once. This chain links TRBV5-4 with TRBJ1-1; D perhaps matches TRBD1 (5 bases). Trimming removed 3 bases at V and 1 base at J, with 13 bases between. CDR3 length: 15 amino acids. CDR1 and CDR2 (germline): SGHNT, YYREEE (reference sequence). CDR3 sequence: CASSSPQGENTEAFF. For the CDR3, the DNA is TGTGCCAGCAGCTCCCCCCAGGGAGAGAACACTGAAGCTTTCTTT.

The chain has TRBV5-3 and TRBJ1-5, with 9 positions matching TRBD1. TRBV5-3 is an open reading frame, and its role is uncertain. The CDR3 length is 17 residues. Trimming at V came to 0 bases and at J to 4 bases, leaving 8 bases not matched to a gene. The CDR3 reads CARSLGSYRGLNQPQHF. CDR3 nucleotide sequence: TGTGCCAGAAGCTTGGGGTCGTACAGGGGGCTAAATCAGCCCCAGCATTTT.